This T cell receptor beta chain was sequenced for a study of Graves' ophthalmopathy and Graves' hyperthyroidism. About the research overall: Blood was drawn at initial diagnosis, before any treatment.

CDR3 regions of TCR beta were amplified from RNA transcripts. RT-PCR with HTBI primers came first, then second-round multiplex PCR. TCRdb reprocessed the multiplex PCR reads via MiXCR and lists one record per CDR3 protein. Found here are under 350,000 distinct CDR3 sequences, roughly 15% of them singletons; the top ten hold 12%. Diagnosis used clinical symptoms, serum thyroxine, TRAb, thyroid ultrasound and orbital computed tomography. The table lists this clonotype with many counts. Material: peripheral blood. This receptor was identified in an adult man with Graves' ophthalmopathy.

The CDR3 spells CASSLDSGYEQYF. Here the CDR3 DNA reads TGTGCCAGCAGCTTAGATAGCGGTTACGAGCAGTACTTC. V usage is TRBV7-9 and J usage is TRBJ2-7; maybe TRBD2 (6 bases). The CDR3 spans 13 residues. V lost 1 base and J 4 bases, leaving 8 bases between the germline ends. In germline, CDR1 is SEHNR, CDR2 FQNEAQ (reference sequence).